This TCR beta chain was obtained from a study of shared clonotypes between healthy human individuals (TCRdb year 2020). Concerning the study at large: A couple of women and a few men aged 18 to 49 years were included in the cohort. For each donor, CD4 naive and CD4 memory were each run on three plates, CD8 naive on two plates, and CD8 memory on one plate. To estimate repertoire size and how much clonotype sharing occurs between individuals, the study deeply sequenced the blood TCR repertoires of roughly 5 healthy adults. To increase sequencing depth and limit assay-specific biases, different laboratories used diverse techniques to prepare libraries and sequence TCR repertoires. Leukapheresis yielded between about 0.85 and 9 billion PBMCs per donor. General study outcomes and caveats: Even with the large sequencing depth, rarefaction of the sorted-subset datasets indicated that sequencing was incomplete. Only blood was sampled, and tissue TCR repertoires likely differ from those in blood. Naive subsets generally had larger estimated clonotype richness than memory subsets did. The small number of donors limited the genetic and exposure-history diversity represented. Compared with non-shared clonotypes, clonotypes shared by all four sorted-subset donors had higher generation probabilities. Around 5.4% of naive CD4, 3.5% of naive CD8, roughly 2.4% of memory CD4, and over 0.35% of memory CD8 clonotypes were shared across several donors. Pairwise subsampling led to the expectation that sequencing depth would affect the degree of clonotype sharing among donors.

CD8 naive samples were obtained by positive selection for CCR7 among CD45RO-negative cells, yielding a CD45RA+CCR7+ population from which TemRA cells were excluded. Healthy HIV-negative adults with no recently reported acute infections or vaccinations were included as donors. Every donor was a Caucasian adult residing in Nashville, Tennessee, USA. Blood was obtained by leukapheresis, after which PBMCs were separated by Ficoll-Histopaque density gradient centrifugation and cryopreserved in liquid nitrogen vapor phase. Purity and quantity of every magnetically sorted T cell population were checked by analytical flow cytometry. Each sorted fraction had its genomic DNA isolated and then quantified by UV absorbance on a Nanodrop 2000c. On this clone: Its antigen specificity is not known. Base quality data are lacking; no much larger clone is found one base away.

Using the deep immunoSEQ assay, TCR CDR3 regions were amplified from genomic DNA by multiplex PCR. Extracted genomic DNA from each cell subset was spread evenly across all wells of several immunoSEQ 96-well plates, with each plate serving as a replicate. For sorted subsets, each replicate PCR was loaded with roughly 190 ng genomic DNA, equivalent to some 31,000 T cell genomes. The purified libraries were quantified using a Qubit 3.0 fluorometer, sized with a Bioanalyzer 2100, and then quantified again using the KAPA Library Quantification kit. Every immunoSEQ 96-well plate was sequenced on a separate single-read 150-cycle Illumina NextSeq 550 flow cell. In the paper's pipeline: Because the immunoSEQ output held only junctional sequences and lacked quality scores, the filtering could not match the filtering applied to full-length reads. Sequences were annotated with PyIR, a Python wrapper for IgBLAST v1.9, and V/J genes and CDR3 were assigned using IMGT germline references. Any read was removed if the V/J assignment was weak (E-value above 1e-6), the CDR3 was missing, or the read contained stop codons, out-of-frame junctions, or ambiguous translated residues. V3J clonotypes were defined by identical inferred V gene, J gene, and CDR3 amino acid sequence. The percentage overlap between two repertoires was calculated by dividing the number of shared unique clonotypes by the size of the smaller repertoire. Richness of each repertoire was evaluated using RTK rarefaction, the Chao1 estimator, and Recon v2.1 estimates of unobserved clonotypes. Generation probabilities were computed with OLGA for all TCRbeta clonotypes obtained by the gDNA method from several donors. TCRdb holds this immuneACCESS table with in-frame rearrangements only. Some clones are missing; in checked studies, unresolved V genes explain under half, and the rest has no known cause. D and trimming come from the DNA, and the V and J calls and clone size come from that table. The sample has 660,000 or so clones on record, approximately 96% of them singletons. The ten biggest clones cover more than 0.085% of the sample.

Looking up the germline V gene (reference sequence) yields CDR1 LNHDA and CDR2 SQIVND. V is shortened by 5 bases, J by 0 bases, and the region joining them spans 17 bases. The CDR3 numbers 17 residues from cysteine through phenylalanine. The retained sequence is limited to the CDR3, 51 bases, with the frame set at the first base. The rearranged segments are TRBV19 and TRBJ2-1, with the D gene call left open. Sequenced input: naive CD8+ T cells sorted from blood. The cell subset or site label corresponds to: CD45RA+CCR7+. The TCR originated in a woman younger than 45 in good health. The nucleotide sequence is TGTGCCAGTAGTGTTCGGTCTAGAGGAAGCTCCTACAATGAGCAGTTCTTC. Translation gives CASSVRSRGSSYNEQFF.